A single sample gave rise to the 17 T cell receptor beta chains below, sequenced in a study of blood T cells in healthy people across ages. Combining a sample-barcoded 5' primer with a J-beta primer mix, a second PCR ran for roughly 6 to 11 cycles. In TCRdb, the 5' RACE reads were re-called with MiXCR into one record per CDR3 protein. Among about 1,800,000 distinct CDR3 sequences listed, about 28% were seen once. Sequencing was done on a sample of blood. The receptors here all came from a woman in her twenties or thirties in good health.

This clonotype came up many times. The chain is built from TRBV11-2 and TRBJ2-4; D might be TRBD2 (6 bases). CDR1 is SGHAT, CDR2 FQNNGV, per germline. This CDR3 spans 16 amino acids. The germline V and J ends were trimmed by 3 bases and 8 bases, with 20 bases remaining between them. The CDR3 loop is CASSFGGPSRTDIQYF. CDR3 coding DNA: TGTGCCAGCAGCTTTGGAGGGCCTTCCAGGACGGACATTCAGTACTTC.

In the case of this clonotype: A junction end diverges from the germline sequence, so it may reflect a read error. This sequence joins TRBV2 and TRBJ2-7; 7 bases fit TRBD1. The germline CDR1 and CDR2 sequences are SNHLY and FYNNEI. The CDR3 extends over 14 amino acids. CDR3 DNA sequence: TGTGTCAGCAGGACACGACAGGGTACCTACGAGCAGTACTTC. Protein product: CVSRTRQGTYEQYF.

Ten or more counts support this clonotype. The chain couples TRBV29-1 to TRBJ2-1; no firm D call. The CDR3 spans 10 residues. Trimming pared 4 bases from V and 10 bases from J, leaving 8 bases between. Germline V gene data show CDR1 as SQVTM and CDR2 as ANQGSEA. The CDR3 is CSVGTREQFF. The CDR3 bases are TGCAGCGTTGGAACCAGGGAGCAGTTCTTC.

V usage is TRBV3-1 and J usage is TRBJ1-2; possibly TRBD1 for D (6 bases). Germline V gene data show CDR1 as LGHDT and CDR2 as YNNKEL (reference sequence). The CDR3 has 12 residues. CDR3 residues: CGSAGDDYGYTF. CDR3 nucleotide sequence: TGTGGTTCCGCAGGGGACGACTATGGCTACACCTTC.

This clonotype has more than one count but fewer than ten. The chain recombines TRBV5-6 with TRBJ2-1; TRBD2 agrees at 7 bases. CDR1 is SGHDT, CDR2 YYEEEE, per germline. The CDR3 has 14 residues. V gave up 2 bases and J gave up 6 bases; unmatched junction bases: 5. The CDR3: CASSFLAEINEQFF. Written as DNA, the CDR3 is TGTGCCAGCAGCTTCCTAGCGGAGATCAATGAGCAGTTCTTC.

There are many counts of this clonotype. This chain's CDR3 is CSARQDSNQPQHF. CDR3 bases: TGCAGTGCTAGACAGGATAGCAATCAGCCCCAGCATTTT. The V call is TRBV20-1, the J call TRBJ1-5; D is unresolved. The CDR3 contains 13 residues. Trimming cost V 2 bases and J 0 bases, with 5 bases left between them. The germline V gene encodes CDR1 DFQATT and CDR2 SNEGSKA (reference sequence).

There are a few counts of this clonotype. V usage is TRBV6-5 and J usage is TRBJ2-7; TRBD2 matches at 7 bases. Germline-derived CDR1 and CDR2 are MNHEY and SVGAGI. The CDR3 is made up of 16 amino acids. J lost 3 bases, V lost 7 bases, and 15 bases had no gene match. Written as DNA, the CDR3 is TGTGCCAGCATTACCCTAGGCTCGGCTAGCGGCTACGAGCAGTACTTC. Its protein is CASITLGSASGYEQYF.

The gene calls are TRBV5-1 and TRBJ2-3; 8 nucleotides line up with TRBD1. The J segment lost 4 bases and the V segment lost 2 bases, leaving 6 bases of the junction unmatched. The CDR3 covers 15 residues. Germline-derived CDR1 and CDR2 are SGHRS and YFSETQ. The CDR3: CASSLQGEISDTQYF. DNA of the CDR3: TGCGCCAGCAGCTTACAGGGGGAGATCTCAGATACGCAGTATTTT.

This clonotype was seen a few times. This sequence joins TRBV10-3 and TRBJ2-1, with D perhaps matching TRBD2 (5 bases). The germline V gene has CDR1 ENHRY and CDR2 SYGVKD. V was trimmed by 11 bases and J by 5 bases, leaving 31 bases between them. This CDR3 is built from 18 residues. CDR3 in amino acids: CALPTILLSARANNEQFF. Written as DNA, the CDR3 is TGTGCCCTACCGACCATTCTCCTTAGTGCGAGGGCGAACAATGAGCAGTTCTTC.

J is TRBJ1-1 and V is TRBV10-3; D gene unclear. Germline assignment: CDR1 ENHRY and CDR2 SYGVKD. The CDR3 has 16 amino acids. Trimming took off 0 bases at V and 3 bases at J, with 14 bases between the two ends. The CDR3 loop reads CAISESRTVGDTEAFF. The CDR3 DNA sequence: TGTGCCATCAGTGAGTCGAGGACGGTCGGGGACACTGAAGCTTTCTTT.

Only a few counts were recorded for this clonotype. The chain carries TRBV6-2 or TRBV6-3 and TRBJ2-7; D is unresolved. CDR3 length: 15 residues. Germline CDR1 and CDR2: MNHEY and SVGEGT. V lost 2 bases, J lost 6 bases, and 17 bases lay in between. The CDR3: CASSYGPGFWSEQYF. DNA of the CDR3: TGTGCCAGCAGTTACGGACCGGGCTTCTGGAGCGAGCAGTACTTC.

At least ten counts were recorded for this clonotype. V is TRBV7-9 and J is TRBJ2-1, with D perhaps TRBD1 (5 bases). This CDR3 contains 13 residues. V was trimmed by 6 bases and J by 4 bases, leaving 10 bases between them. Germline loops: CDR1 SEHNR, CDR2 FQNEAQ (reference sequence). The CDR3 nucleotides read TGTGCCAGCAGTAAGGACACTTACAATGAGCAGTTCTTC. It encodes CASSKDTYNEQFF.

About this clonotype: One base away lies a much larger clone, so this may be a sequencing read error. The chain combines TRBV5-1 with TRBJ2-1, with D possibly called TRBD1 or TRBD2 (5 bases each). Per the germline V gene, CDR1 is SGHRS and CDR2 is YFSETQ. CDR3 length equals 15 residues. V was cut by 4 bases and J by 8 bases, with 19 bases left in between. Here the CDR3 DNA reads TGCGCCAGCAGCCCGGGGCAGGTGGCATTCGATGAGCAGTTCTTC. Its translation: CASSPGQVAFDEQFF.

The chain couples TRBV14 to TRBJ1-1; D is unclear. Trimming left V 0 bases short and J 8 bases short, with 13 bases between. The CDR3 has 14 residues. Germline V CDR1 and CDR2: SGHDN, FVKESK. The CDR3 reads CASSQDVSPSEAFF. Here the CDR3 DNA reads TGTGCCAGCAGCCAAGATGTATCGCCCTCGGAAGCTTTCTTT. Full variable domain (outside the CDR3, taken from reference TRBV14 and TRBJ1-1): EAGVTQFPSHSVIEKGQTVTLRCDPISGHDNLYWYRRVMGKEIKFLLHFVKESKQDESGMPNNRFLAERTGGTYSTLKVQPAELEDSGVYFCASSQDVSPSEAFFGQGTRLTVV.

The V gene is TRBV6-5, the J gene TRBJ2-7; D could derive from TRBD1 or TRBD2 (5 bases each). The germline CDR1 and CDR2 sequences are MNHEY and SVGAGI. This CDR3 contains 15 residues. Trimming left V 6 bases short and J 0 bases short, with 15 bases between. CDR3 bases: TGTGCCAGCAGACCAACCGGGACGAGCTCCTACGAGCAGTACTTC. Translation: CASRPTGTSSYEQYF.

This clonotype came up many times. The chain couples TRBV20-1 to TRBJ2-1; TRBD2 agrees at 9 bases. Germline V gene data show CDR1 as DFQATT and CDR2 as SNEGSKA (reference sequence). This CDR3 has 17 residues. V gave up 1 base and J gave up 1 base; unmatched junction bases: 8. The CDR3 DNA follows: TGCAGTGCTAGAGTGTTAGCTAGCGGGGTTTCCTACAATGAGCAGTTCTTC. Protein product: CSARVLASGVSYNEQFF.

CDR3 sequence (DNA): TGTGCCAGCAGTTCCACAGGGGCCCCACTCTATGGCTACACCTTC. This gives the protein CASSSTGAPLYGYTF. The chain employs TRBV27 and TRBJ1-2; 7 positions match TRBD1. Per germline, CDR1 MNHEY and CDR2 SMNVEV (reference sequence). J gave up 4 bases and V 4 bases, and 9 bases lay outside the gene matches. The CDR3 is 15 amino acids.